This record covers a single T cell receptor beta chain. The antigen remains unidentified. This sample stems from a study of T cell responses to AZD1222 COVID-19 vaccine. Study conclusions and caveats: Seropositive status at baseline applied to only a handful of AZD1222 recipients. The donor cohort was predominantly white British with a female majority, and clonal diversity may have been underestimated. Vaccination with two AZD1222 doses was followed by a rise in Spike-specific TCR breadth and depth.

Profiled with immunoSEQ multiplex PCR; TCRdb holds only in-frame clones, not every one. Of under 200,000 clones in the sample, more than 90% were seen once. Germline lookup yields CDR1 SGHAT and CDR2 FQNNGV. With 0 bases removed from V and 0 bases from J, the gap between germline ends came to 8 bases. This CDR3 spans 15 amino acids. The specimen comprised peripheral blood, sampled 28 days after the second dose of the MenACWY control vaccine. The receptor was isolated from an adult who received the MenACWY meningococcal vaccine as a control. The genes are TRBV11-2 and TRBJ1-1; D unresolved. CDR3 bases: TGTGCCAGCAGCTTAGATCGGATGGTGAACACTGAAGCTTTCTTT. It translates to CASSLDRMVNTEAFF.